The rows below give T cell receptor beta chains drawn from one sample of a study of cytotoxic CD8 clonotypes in ibrutinib-treated CLL. Assay: immunoSEQ multiplex PCR; the TCRdb copy retains only in-frame clones and omits some. The sample contains under 300,000 clones, 70% to 80% of which appear only once. Material: PBMCs, obtained at disease progression, from a patient treated with ibrutinib. Source of these receptors: a human donor with chronic lymphocytic leukemia. The conserved cysteine and the conserved F or W are not part of the CDR3 here. D genes are given only for firm matches. Part of the rows lack a size; the others show once, few, many or a class for expanded clones.

j_call: TRBJ2-3; v_call: TRBV29-1; clone_size: .; d_call: .; cdr3_length: 14; cdr3_aa: SVGRLTVLSTDTQY
j_call: TRBJ2-3; v_call: TRBV6-1; clone_size: .; d_call: .; cdr3_length: 13; cdr3_aa: ASSEAQGRKDTQY
j_call: TRBJ2-5; v_call: TRBV4-1; clone_size: .; d_call: .; cdr3_length: 18; cdr3_aa: ASSQDRAPGRAPLQETQY
j_call: TRBJ2-7; v_call: TRBV4-1; clone_size: few; d_call: .; cdr3_length: 11; cdr3_aa: ASSQEQDYEQY
j_call: TRBJ2-7; v_call: TRBV15; clone_size: .; d_call: TRBD2; cdr3_length: 14; cdr3_aa: ATSSRRSGGAYEQY
j_call: TRBJ2-2; v_call: TRBV13; clone_size: many; d_call: .; cdr3_length: 10; cdr3_aa: ASSLRPWELF
j_call: TRBJ2-7; v_call: TRBV27; clone_size: .; d_call: .; cdr3_length: 14; cdr3_aa: ASSLSRRAGVYEQY
j_call: TRBJ2-5; v_call: TRBV9; clone_size: few; d_call: .; cdr3_length: 11; cdr3_aa: ASSSRTGGTQY
j_call: TRBJ2-5; v_call: TRBV2; clone_size: .; d_call: TRBD1; cdr3_length: 12; cdr3_aa: ASRAGTGVETQY
j_call: TRBJ1-2; v_call: TRBV5-4; clone_size: .; d_call: TRBD1; cdr3_length: 13; cdr3_aa: ASSLGDRLWDGYT
j_call: TRBJ1-5; v_call: TRBV2; clone_size: .; d_call: TRBD1; cdr3_length: 12; cdr3_aa: ASNPLGGRQPQH
j_call: TRBJ2-1; v_call: TRBV19; clone_size: .; d_call: TRBD1; cdr3_length: 10; cdr3_aa: ASGTGSNEQF
j_call: TRBJ2-7; v_call: TRBV5-1; clone_size: .; d_call: .; cdr3_length: 9; cdr3_aa: ASREGYEQY
j_call: TRBJ2-7; v_call: TRBV10-2; clone_size: few; d_call: .; cdr3_length: 11; cdr3_aa: ASSESTGTKQY
j_call: TRBJ1-1; v_call: TRBV7-8; clone_size: .; d_call: TRBD1; cdr3_length: 12; cdr3_aa: ASSSRQGWGEAF
j_call: TRBJ2-2; v_call: TRBV9; clone_size: few; d_call: TRBD1; cdr3_length: 16; cdr3_aa: ASSVAPQGIIGTGELF
j_call: TRBJ2-4; v_call: TRBV4-3; clone_size: .; d_call: TRBD1; cdr3_length: 14; cdr3_aa: ASSQDRGRGLNIQY
j_call: TRBJ1-2; v_call: TRBV6-6; clone_size: .; d_call: .; cdr3_length: 13; cdr3_aa: ASSQTRTANYGYT
j_call: TRBJ1-5; v_call: TRBV6-1; clone_size: .; d_call: TRBD1; cdr3_length: 12; cdr3_aa: ASRITGGEGPQH
j_call: TRBJ2-7; v_call: TRBV11-3; clone_size: .; d_call: TRBD1; cdr3_length: 13; cdr3_aa: ASSLGTGFSYEQY
j_call: TRBJ2-3; v_call: TRBV29-1; clone_size: .; d_call: .; cdr3_length: 15; cdr3_aa: SVERAEVSWGTDTQY
j_call: TRBJ2-7; v_call: TRBV7-9; clone_size: once; d_call: .; cdr3_length: 13; cdr3_aa: ASSLAMSSSYEQY
j_call: TRBJ1-2; v_call: TRBV27; clone_size: .; d_call: .; cdr3_length: 11; cdr3_aa: ASSPGPRRTYT
j_call: TRBJ1-2; v_call: TRBV5-8; clone_size: .; d_call: .; cdr3_length: 10; cdr3_aa: ASSFQVIGYT